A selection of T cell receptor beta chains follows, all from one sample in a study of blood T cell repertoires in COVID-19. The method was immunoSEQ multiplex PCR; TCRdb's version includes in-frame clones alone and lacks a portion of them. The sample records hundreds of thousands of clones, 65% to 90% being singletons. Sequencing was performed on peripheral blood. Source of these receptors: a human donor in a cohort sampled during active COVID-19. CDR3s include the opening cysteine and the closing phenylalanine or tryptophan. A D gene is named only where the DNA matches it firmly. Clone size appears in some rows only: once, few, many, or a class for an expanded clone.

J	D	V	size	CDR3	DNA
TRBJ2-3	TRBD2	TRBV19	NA	CASSNSGFRTDTQYF	TGTGCCAGCTCAAATAGCGGGTTTCGCACAGATACGCAGTATTTT
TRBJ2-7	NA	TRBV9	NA	CASSPGPAGEQYF	TGTGCCAGCAGCCCTGGGCCGGCGGGCGAGCAGTACTTC
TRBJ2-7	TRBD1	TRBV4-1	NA	CASTTGPGQGLEQYF	TGCGCCAGCACAACAGGACCGGGACAGGGCCTTGAGCAGTACTTC
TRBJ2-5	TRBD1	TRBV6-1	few	CASSEVGTGAGTQYF	TGTGCCAGCAGTGAAGTGGGGACAGGGGCAGGGACCCAGTACTTC
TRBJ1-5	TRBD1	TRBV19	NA	CASSSDRDRGLGNQPQHF	TGTGCCAGTAGTTCCGACCGGGACAGGGGGCTGGGCAATCAGCCCCAGCATTTT
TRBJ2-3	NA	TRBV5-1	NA	CASSLGGTNKDTQYF	TGCGCCAGCAGCTTGGGCGGGACCAATAAGGATACGCAGTATTTT
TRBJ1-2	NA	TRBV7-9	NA	CASSLAAGYTF	TGTGCCAGCAGCTTAGCAGCTGGCTACACCTTC
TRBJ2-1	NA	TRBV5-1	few	CASSEQGIYNEQFF	TGCGCCAGCTCGGAGCAGGGAATATACAATGAGCAGTTCTTC
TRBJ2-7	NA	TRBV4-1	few	CASSQVLSMSSYEQYF	TGCGCCAGCAGCCAAGTTTTGTCGATGAGCTCCTACGAGCAGTACTTC
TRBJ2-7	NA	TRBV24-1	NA	CATSDAGGTLHEQYF	TGTGCCACCAGTGACGCAGGGGGGACCCTCCACGAGCAGTACTTC
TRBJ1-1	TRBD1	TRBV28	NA	CASSSPGQQEAFF	TGTGCCAGCAGCTCTCCGGGACAGCAGGAAGCTTTCTTT
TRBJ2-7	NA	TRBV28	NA	CASSFQGTGLRYEQYF	TGTGCCAGCAGTTTCCAGGGAACAGGGCTGAGGTACGAGCAGTACTTC
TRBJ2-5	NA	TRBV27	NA	CALSGKTQYF	TGTGCCCTCTCGGGAAAGACCCAGTACTTC
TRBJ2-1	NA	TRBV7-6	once	CASSLGPLPYNEQFF	TGTGCCAGCAGCTTAGGGCCACTACCCTACAATGAGCAGTTCTTC
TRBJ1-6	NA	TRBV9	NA	CASSPYGGSYNSPLHF	TGTGCCAGCAGCCCCTACGGAGGCTCCTATAATTCACCCCTCCACTTT
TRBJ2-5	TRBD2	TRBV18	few	CASSPNPGTSGTQYF	TGTGCCAGCTCACCGAATCCGGGAACTAGCGGGACCCAGTACTTC
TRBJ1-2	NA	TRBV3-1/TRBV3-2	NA	CASSQPSYINGGYTF	TGTGCCAGCAGCCAACCCTCCTACATAAACGGGGGCTACACCTTC
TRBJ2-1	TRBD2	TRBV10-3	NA	CATSGGAYNEQFF	TGTGCCACTAGCGGGGGGGCCTACAATGAGCAGTTCTTC
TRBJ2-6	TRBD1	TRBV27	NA	CASITFYRGSSGANVLTF	TGTGCCAGCATAACATTTTACAGGGGCAGCTCTGGGGCCAACGTCCTGACTTTC
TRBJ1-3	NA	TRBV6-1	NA	CASSEAVGSSGNTIYF	TGTGCCAGCAGTGAAGCTGTGGGCAGCTCTGGAAACACCATATATTTT
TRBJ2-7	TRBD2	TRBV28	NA	CASSPGTSGAGEQYF	TGTGCCAGCAGTCCCGGGACTAGCGGGGCGGGGGAGCAGTACTTC
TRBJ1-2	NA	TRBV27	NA	CASRFTGSRGYTF	TGTGCCAGCAGGTTTACGGGGAGCAGGGGCTACACCTTC
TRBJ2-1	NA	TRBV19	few	CASSIRTTYNEQFF	TGTGCCAGTAGTATCCGGACAACCTACAATGAGCAGTTCTTC
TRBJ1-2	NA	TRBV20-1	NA	CSARGPGGYTF	TGCAGTGCTAGGGGTCCAGGCGGCTACACCTTC
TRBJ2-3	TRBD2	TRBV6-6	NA	CAIGPGAGFTDTQYF	TGTGCCATAGGCCCGGGAGCGGGGTTCACAGATACGCAGTATTTT
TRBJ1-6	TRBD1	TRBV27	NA	CASSLGQGINSPLHF	TGTGCCAGCAGTTTAGGACAGGGGATCAATTCACCCCTCCACTTT
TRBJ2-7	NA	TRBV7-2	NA	CASSPEGTSGREQYF	TGTGCCAGCAGCCCCGAGGGGACTTCCGGGCGCGAGCAGTACTTC
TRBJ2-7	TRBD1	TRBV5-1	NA	CASSLGDSSYEQYF	TGCGCCAGCAGCTTGGGGGACAGCTCCTACGAGCAGTACTTC
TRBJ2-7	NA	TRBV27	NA	CASRSVRYEQYF	TGTGCCAGCAGGTCCGTTCGCTACGAGCAGTACTTC
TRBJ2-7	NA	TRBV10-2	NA	CASSEFTYEQYF	TGCGCCAGCAGTGAGTTTACCTACGAGCAGTACTTC
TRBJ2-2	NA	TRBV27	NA	CASSLGSGQSLGGELFF	TGTGCCAGCAGTTTAGGGTCCGGACAGTCCCTTGGCGGGGAGCTGTTTTTT
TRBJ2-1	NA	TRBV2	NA	CARTVSGIPYNEQFF	TGTGCCAGGACGGTTTCGGGGATACCATACAATGAGCAGTTCTTC
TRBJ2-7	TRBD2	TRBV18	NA	CASSPNPGGSEQYF	TGTGCCAGCTCACCAAATCCGGGAGGCTCCGAGCAGTACTTC
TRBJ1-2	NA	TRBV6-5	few	CASGGSDGGYTF	TGTGCCAGCGGCGGGAGTGACGGAGGCTACACCTTC
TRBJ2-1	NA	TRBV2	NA	CASSLQIYNEQFF	TGTGCCAGCAGTCTTCAGATATACAATGAGCAGTTCTTC
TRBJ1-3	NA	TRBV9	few	CASSARSGVGNTIYF	TGTGCCAGCAGCGCCAGGTCAGGGGTCGGAAACACCATATATTTT
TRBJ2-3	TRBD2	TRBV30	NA	CAWGPGLVTDTQYF	TGTGCCTGGGGCCCTGGACTAGTCACAGATACGCAGTATTTT